The 31 T cell receptor beta chains given below trace back to one sample, sequenced in a study of cytomegalovirus exposure and HLA in healthy donors. The PCR was carried out with 60 Vbeta primers and 13 Jbeta primers. The table came from immunoSEQ multiplex PCR; TCRdb's copy has only in-frame clones and leaves some out. Seen here are approximately 150,000 clones, about three fifths observed once, and the top ten hold less than 3.5%. The sample taken for sequencing was PBMCs. The receptors here all came from a woman aged 25 to 39 in good health and CMV-seropositive.

This sequence joins TRBV6-1 and TRBJ2-6, with D uncertain. V was trimmed by 3 bases and J by 0 bases, leaving 9 bases between them. The CDR3 extends over 16 amino acids. Germline CDR1 MNHNS, CDR2 SASEGT. The DNA for the CDR3 is TGTGCCAGCAGTGAGTTGCGCTACTCTGGGGCCAACGTCCTGACTTTC. Amino acids: CASSELRYSGANVLTF.

The CDR3 region is CASSGYRGPNLGEQFF. The CDR3 bases are TGTGCCAGCAGCGGATACAGGGGGCCAAACCTTGGGGAGCAGTTCTTC. This chain links TRBV7-9 with TRBJ2-1; 9 bases map to TRBD1. This CDR3 contains 16 residues. CDR1 is SEHNR, CDR2 FQNEAQ, per germline (reference sequence). The ends lost 5 bases at V and 10 bases at J; junction bases unmatched: 15.

This chain connects TRBV7-9 to TRBJ1-2, with unresolved D. The CDR3 totals 12 residues. Trimming stripped 7 bases from V and 5 bases from J, with 11 bases between. CDR1 SEHNR and CDR2 FQNEAQ come from the germline V gene (reference sequence). CDR3 coding DNA: TGTGCCAGCAAGGCCGACGGGTATGGCTACACCTTC. Residues: CASKADGYGYTF. Using reference TRBV7-9 and TRBJ1-2 for the parts outside the CDR3, the full variable domain is DTGVSQNPRHKITKRGQNVTFRCDPISEHNRLYWYRQTLGQGPEFLTYFQNEAQLEKSRLLSDRFSAERPKGSFSTLEIQRTEQGDSAMYLCASKADGYGYTFGSGTRLTVV.

The chain's CDR3 is CASSFGAGGFYEQYF. CDR3 nucleotides: TGTGCCAGCAGTTTCGGGGCAGGGGGCTTCTACGAGCAGTACTTC. The chain employs TRBV6-5 and TRBJ2-7; 8 bases line up with TRBD1. After removal of 4 bases from V and 3 bases from J, the junction contained 8 bases not matched to a gene. This CDR3 comprises 15 residues. The germline gives CDR1 MNHEY, CDR2 SVGAGI.

This clone was recorded only once. The V call is TRBV28, the J call TRBJ1-4; D gene uncertain. This CDR3 region has 13 residues. CDR1 is MDHEN and CDR2 is SYDVKM in the germline V gene. Trimming cost V 8 bases and J 8 bases, with 15 bases left between them. The CDR3 DNA reads TGTGCCAGCCGAGACTCGCCGAACGAAAAACTGTTTTTT. This sequence encodes CASRDSPNEKLFF.

V usage is TRBV5-1 and J usage is TRBJ2-5; the D is unclear. V lost 0 bases and J 5 bases, leaving 5 bases between the germline ends. Per germline, CDR1 SGHRS and CDR2 YFSETQ. CDR3 length equals 12 residues. As DNA, the CDR3 is TGCGCCAGCAGCTTGGTCGAGGAGACCCAGTACTTC. Translation gives CASSLVEETQYF.

This rearrangement joins TRBV19 to TRBJ1-2; maybe TRBD1 (5 bases). The CDR3 has 12 amino acids. With 6 bases removed from V and 4 bases from J, the gap between germline ends came to 9 bases. Germline lookup yields CDR1 LNHDA and CDR2 SQIVND (reference sequence). The DNA of the CDR3 is TGTGCCAGTAGAGGGGTTGTCTATGGCTACACCTTC. Translation: CASRGVVYGYTF.

This clone was observed once. V gene TRBV4-1 combines with J gene TRBJ2-4; 10 bases line up with TRBD1. The CDR3 covers 18 residues. Unmatched junction bases numbered 5, after V lost 0 bases and J lost 0 bases. Per the germline V gene, CDR1 is MGHRA and CDR2 is YSYEKL. DNA for the CDR3: TGCGCCAGCAGCCAAGATAGTTGGGACAGGGGAGCCAAAAACATTCAGTACTTC. This sequence encodes CASSQDSWDRGAKNIQYF.

The chain uses TRBV7-2 and TRBJ1-3; the D gene is possibly TRBD1 (6 bases). CDR1 is SGHTA and CDR2 is FQGNSA in the germline V gene. V lost 0 bases and J 3 bases, leaving 9 bases between the germline ends. This CDR3 has 15 amino acids. The CDR3 DNA follows: TGTGCCAGCAGCTTAGCAGGGGGTTTTGGAAACACCATATATTTT. This gives the protein CASSLAGGFGNTIYF.

This clone was seen a handful of times. The CDR3 loop reads CASSLRDNSYEQYF. The CDR3, as DNA: TGCGCCAGCAGCCTCCGGGACAACTCCTACGAGCAGTACTTC. The chain carries TRBV4-1 and TRBJ2-7, with D possibly matching TRBD1 (6 bases). CDR3 length: 14 residues. Between the trimmed V and J ends, which lost 4 bases and 0 bases, there was a span of 10 bases. Germline V CDR1 and CDR2: MGHRA, YSYEKL.

This clone occurred a few times. V and J are TRBV5-6 and TRBJ2-5; 7 bases align to TRBD1. Gene TRBJ2-7 matches the end of the DNA better, so the J call may be wrong. This CDR3 is built from 15 residues. Germline lookup yields CDR1 SGHDT and CDR2 YYEEEE. The CDR3 here is CASSLVGTASYEQYF. CDR3 DNA sequence: TGTGCCAGCAGCTTGGTCGGGACAGCCTCCTACGAGCAGTACTTC.

V is TRBV5-1 and J is TRBJ2-3; tentatively, D is TRBD1 (6 bases). Deletions cut 2 bases from V and 4 bases from J, with 11 bases between. The CDR3 is 14 residues long. The germline V gene encodes CDR1 SGHRS and CDR2 YFSETQ. This CDR3 is CASSFTGIPDTQYF. The DNA of the CDR3 is TGCGCCAGCAGCTTTACAGGGATCCCAGATACGCAGTATTTT.

This clone was picked up a small number of times. The rearrangement joins TRBV28 to TRBJ2-7; 12 positions match TRBD1. The junction had 7 bases not matched to a gene; V was cut back by 4 bases and J by 6 bases. CDR3 length: 15 amino acids. CDR1 and CDR2 (germline): MDHEN, SYDVKM. The CDR3 bases are TGTGCCAGCAGTTCCTCGGGACAGGGGGCGGCCGAGCAGTACTTC. This gives the protein CASSSSGQGAAEQYF. Full variable domain (remainder filled in from reference TRBV28 and TRBJ2-7): DVKVTQSSRYLVKRTGEKVFLECVQDMDHENMFWYRQDPGLGLRLIYFSYDVKMKEKGDIPEGYSVSREKKERFSLILESASTNQTSMYLCASSSSGQGAAEQYFGPGTRLTVT.

This clone showed up just a few times. The chain's CDR3 is CASDRGLTEAFF. The CDR3 bases are TGTGCCAGCGACAGGGGGCTCACTGAAGCTTTCTTT. The V gene is TRBV2, the J gene TRBJ1-1; 10 bases match TRBD1. CDR1 and CDR2 from the germline V gene are SNHLY and FYNNEI. CDR3 length equals 12 residues. V gave up 8 bases and J gave up 4 bases; unmatched junction bases: 1.

V gene TRBV5-4 combines with J gene TRBJ2-7, with D tentatively TRBD2 (6 bases). Per germline, CDR1 SGHNT and CDR2 YYREEE (reference sequence). Trimming removed 4 bases from V and 0 bases from J, with 17 bases in between. This CDR3 is 16 amino acids long. The CDR3 region is CASSPTPGRSSYEQYF. In DNA form, the CDR3 reads TGTGCCAGCAGCCCTACCCCGGGGAGGAGCTCCTACGAGCAGTACTTC. The full variable domain, with the rest looked up from reference TRBV5-4 and TRBJ2-7, is ETGVTQSPTHLIKTRGQQVTLRCSSQSGHNTVSWYQQALGQGPQFIFQYYREEENGRGNFPPRFSGLQFPNYSSELNVNALELDDSALYLCASSPTPGRSSYEQYFGPGTRLTVT.

This clone was seen a handful of times. The rearrangement uses TRBV11-2 and TRBJ1-2; D is possibly TRBD1 (5 bases). CDR1 and CDR2 (germline): SGHAT, FQNNGV. V was trimmed by 0 bases and J by 4 bases, leaving 12 bases between them. The CDR3 is made up of 15 amino acids. Here the CDR3 DNA reads TGTGCCAGCAGCTTAGATCCAGGGCGGGGCTATGGCTACACCTTC. It encodes CASSLDPGRGYGYTF.

V gene TRBV15 combines with J gene TRBJ1-1; no reliable D call. Trimming took off 0 bases at V and 5 bases at J, with 7 bases between the two ends. The CDR3 totals 13 residues. Germline lookup yields CDR1 LNHNV and CDR2 YYDKDF (reference sequence). This CDR3 reads CATSRDPGTEAFF. The CDR3 nucleotides are TGTGCCACCAGCAGAGATCCAGGAACTGAAGCTTTCTTT.

This clone occurred a few times. The chain recombines TRBV6-1 with TRBJ2-2, with TRBD2 as a possible D gene (6 bases). The V gene lost 2 bases and the J gene lost 5 bases, with 12 bases spanning the gap. The CDR3 length is 15 residues. CDR1 is MNHNS and CDR2 is SASEGT in the germline V gene. CDR3 DNA: TGTGCCAGCAGTGAATCGGGGCGGGGTACCGGGGAGCTGTTTTTT. This gives the protein CASSESGRGTGELFF.

This rearrangement joins TRBV5-1 to TRBJ2-1, with a tentative D call TRBD2 (6 bases). The germline gives CDR1 SGHRS, CDR2 YFSETQ. The CDR3 consists of 16 residues. The V end lost 0 bases, the J end lost 0 bases, and 10 bases lay between the germline ends. The CDR3 DNA is TGCGCCAGCAGCTTGGACCCCGGGAGCTCCTACAATGAGCAGTTCTTC. This gives the protein CASSLDPGSSYNEQFF.

This clone was recorded a few times. The chain links TRBV25-1 to TRBJ2-3; 8 bases match TRBD2. The V gene end was trimmed by 8 bases and the J gene end by 6 bases; junction bases not matched to a gene: 7. Germline values: CDR1 MGHDK, CDR2 SYGVNS. This CDR3 has 13 residues. The CDR3 here is CASLLTGGDTQYF. The CDR3 bases are TGTGCCAGCCTATTAACGGGGGGGGATACGCAGTATTTT.

This chain links TRBV2 with TRBJ1-5, with D maybe TRBD1 (6 bases). CDR3 length: 15 residues. With 3 bases removed from V and 1 base from J, the gap between germline ends came to 10 bases. Germline CDR1 SNHLY, CDR2 FYNNEI. The DNA for the CDR3 is TGTGCCAGCAGTGACTCAGGGGAAAGCAATCAGCCCCAGCATTTT. This codes for CASSDSGESNQPQHF.

This clone was observed a few times. The CDR3 is CAGGGFFRTDTQYF. In DNA form, the CDR3 reads TGCGCCGGCGGAGGCTTTTTTCGCACAGATACGCAGTATTTT. The rearrangement joins TRBV10-2 to TRBJ2-3, with a possible D match to TRBD2 (5 bases). CDR1 is WSHSY and CDR2 is SAAADI in the germline V gene. Trimming pared 11 bases from V and 1 base from J, leaving 16 bases between. CDR3 length: 14 residues.

This clone showed up just once. The rearrangement joins TRBV7-9 to TRBJ2-3; 13 bases match TRBD2. Germline assignment: CDR1 SEHNR and CDR2 FQNEAQ (reference sequence). The CDR3 consists of 17 residues. Trimming cost V 5 bases and J 5 bases; bases outside gene matches: 10. The CDR3 loop reads CASSQPGTSGIIDTQYF. In DNA form, the CDR3 reads TGTGCCAGCAGCCAACCCGGGACTAGCGGGATCATAGATACGCAGTATTTT. The full variable domain, completed using reference TRBV7-9 and TRBJ2-3, is DTGVSQNPRHKITKRGQNVTFRCDPISEHNRLYWYRQTLGQGPEFLTYFQNEAQLEKSRLLSDRFSAERPKGSFSTLEIQRTEQGDSAMYLCASSQPGTSGIIDTQYFGPGTRLTVL.

The genes are TRBV5-4 and TRBJ2-7; a weak D match, TRBD1 (6 bases). V gave up 4 bases and J gave up 2 bases, with 13 bases separating them. The CDR3 runs to 14 residues. Germline V gene sequence: CDR1 SGHNT, CDR2 YYREEE (reference sequence). CDR3 in amino acids: CASSRDIEAYEQYF. CDR3 nucleotides: TGTGCCAGCAGCCGGGACATCGAGGCCTACGAGCAGTACTTC.

This clone was observed a handful of times. The CDR3 loop is CASSLVLAGRYEQFF. Written as DNA, the CDR3 is TGTGCCAGCAGCTTAGTACTAGCGGGAAGGTATGAGCAGTTCTTC. This sequence joins TRBV11-2 and TRBJ2-1; 10 bases agree with TRBD2. The V gene end was trimmed by 1 base and the J gene end by 8 bases; junction bases not matched to a gene: 5. The length of the CDR3 is 15 residues. The germline CDR1 and CDR2 sequences are SGHAT and FQNNGV.

The V gene is TRBV7-9, the J gene TRBJ2-7; TRBD2 matches 8 bases. The CDR3 totals 16 residues. Germline CDR1 and CDR2: SEHNR and FQNEAQ (reference sequence). The V and J ends lost 1 base and 0 bases, in that order; junction bases with no gene match: 5. CDR3 sequence: CASSLERGLNSYEQYF. CDR3 bases: TGTGCCAGCAGCTTAGAGCGGGGGCTTAACTCCTACGAGCAGTACTTC.

This clone was recorded once. This chain connects TRBV5-1 to TRBJ1-5; possible D gene TRBD1, 6 bases. The germline V gene encodes CDR1 SGHRS and CDR2 YFSETQ. V was clipped by 0 bases and J by 2 bases, with 9 bases between them. This CDR3 comprises 15 residues. Written as DNA, the CDR3 is TGCGCCAGCAGCTTGGTTGCAGGGGGCAATCAGCCCCAGCATTTT. It codes for CASSLVAGGNQPQHF.

The chain couples TRBV5-1 to TRBJ1-2; possible D gene TRBD1, 6 bases. Germline V gene data show CDR1 as SGHRS and CDR2 as YFSETQ. This CDR3 contains 15 residues. V was trimmed by 4 bases and J by 4 bases, leaving 17 bases between them. The CDR3 here is CASSPRAGGGYGYTF. The CDR3 coding sequence is TGCGCCAGCAGCCCCCGAGCGGGGGGCGGCTATGGCTACACCTTC.

This rearrangement joins TRBV19 to TRBJ1-4, with D maybe TRBD1 (6 bases). The CDR3 loop spans 15 amino acids. The V gene lost 3 bases and the J gene lost 7 bases, with 15 bases spanning the gap. Germline V gene sequence: CDR1 LNHDA, CDR2 SQIVND (reference sequence). The chain's CDR3 is CASSMRGAGGEKLFF. The CDR3, as DNA: TGTGCCAGTAGTATGAGGGGGGCGGGAGGTGAAAAACTGTTTTTT.

This clone was counted only a few times. This CDR3 is CASSSHRDPSGNTIYF. Written as DNA, the CDR3 is TGTGCCAGCAGTTCCCACAGGGACCCCTCTGGAAACACCATATATTTT. V usage is TRBV6-6 and J usage is TRBJ1-3; tentatively, D is TRBD1 (6 bases). The CDR3 runs 16 residues. Germline CDR1 MNHNY, CDR2 SVGAGI (reference sequence). V gave up 4 bases and J gave up 0 bases, with 13 bases separating them.

The V and J genes are TRBV29-1 and TRBJ1-1, with 7 bases aligning to TRBD1. Trimming removed 6 bases from V and 7 bases from J; junction bases left unmatched: 8. The length of the CDR3 is 12 residues. Germline CDR1 is SQVTM and CDR2 is ANQGSEA. The CDR3 nucleotides read TGCAGCGTGACAGGGTGGACGGGTGAAGCTTTCTTT. Its protein product is CSVTGWTGEAFF.